Following are 17 T cell receptor beta chains from one sample sequenced in a study of T cells in Graves' hyperthyroidism and ophthalmopathy. Amplification of TCR beta CDR3 regions was performed using RNA transcripts as template. HTBI primers were employed in a first-round RT-PCR of the TCR CDR3. MiXCR was run by TCRdb on the multiplex PCR reads, yielding one entry per CDR3 protein. The sample has 300,000 to 400,000 distinct CDR3 sequences, over 10% seen once. The sequenced sample was blood. The receptors were gathered from a woman in her late teens or twenties with Graves' hyperthyroidism.

This clonotype was observed a handful of times. V usage is TRBV20-1 and J usage is TRBJ1-5, with D possibly being TRBD1 (5 bases). This CDR3 spans 14 amino acids. V was pared by 7 bases and J by 0 bases, with 13 bases between. The germline gives CDR1 DFQATT, CDR2 SNEGSKA (reference sequence). The CDR3 DNA reads TGCAGTGTTCCCCAGACAGATAGCAATCAGCCCCAGCATTTT. Translation: CSVPQTDSNQPQHF.

In this sample, this clonotype turned up many times. This chain connects TRBV12-3 or TRBV12-4 to TRBJ1-5; D is perhaps TRBD1 (6 bases). V was trimmed by 2 bases and J by 1 base, leaving 12 bases between them. CDR3 length: 16 residues. CDR3 sequence reads: CASSLWGRGSNQPQHF. As DNA, the CDR3 is TGTGCCAGCAGTTTATGGGGGCGGGGAAGCAATCAGCCCCAGCATTTT.

The chain's CDR3 is CASREGPGNSPLHF. The CDR3 DNA is TGTGCCAGCAGGGAGGGACCGGGAAATTCACCCCTCCACTTT. The chain uses TRBV6-2 or TRBV6-3 and TRBJ1-6, with D perhaps matching TRBD1 (5 bases). Per germline, CDR1 MNHEY and CDR2 SVGEGT. This CDR3 is 14 amino acids long. V lost 6 bases, J lost 7 bases, and 13 bases lay in between.

In its sample, this clonotype was seen many times. The chain links TRBV20-1 to TRBJ1-5; TRBD1 aligns across 10 bases. Trimming at V came to 4 bases and at J to 4 bases, leaving 16 bases not matched to a gene. The CDR3 loop spans 18 amino acids. CDR1 DFQATT and CDR2 SNEGSKA come from the germline V gene (reference sequence). CDR3 bases: TGCAGTGCTATAAAGATGGGTGTCGGGACAGGGGCGAATCAGCCCCAGCATTTT. Translated, it gives CSAIKMGVGTGANQPQHF.

The sample holds many counts of this clonotype. V and J are TRBV19 and TRBJ1-3; 8 bases match TRBD1. The length of the CDR3 is 15 residues. The V and J ends lost 5 bases and 0 bases, in that order; junction bases with no gene match: 3. Germline CDR1 LNHDA, CDR2 SQIVND (reference sequence). CDR3 nucleotide sequence: TGTGCCAGTAGTCGTACAGGGGGCTCTGGAAACACCATATATTTT. This codes for CASSRTGGSGNTIYF.

The V and J genes are TRBV4-2 and TRBJ2-3; TRBD2 matches at 9 bases. V shed 4 bases and J 2 bases; nucleotides not matched to a gene: 7. This CDR3 comprises 16 residues. Germline-derived CDR1 and CDR2 are LGHNA and YNFKEQ. CDR3 in DNA: TGTGCCAGCAGCCTCCGGACTAGCGAATACACAGATACGCAGTATTTT. It codes for CASSLRTSEYTDTQYF.

This clonotype was seen a handful of times. The V call is TRBV7-2, the J call TRBJ1-3, with unresolved D. The germline CDR1 and CDR2 sequences are SGHTA and FQGNSA. V lost 1 base and J lost 4, with 14 bases in between. The CDR3 is 16 amino acids. The CDR3: CASSLDPADAGNTIYF. The DNA for the CDR3 is TGTGCCAGCAGCTTAGATCCGGCCGATGCAGGAAACACCATATATTTT.

This clonotype has a handful of counts. The chain joins TRBV9 to TRBJ2-3; D may correspond to TRBD1 or TRBD2 (5 bases each). Trimming left V 3 bases short and J 1 base short, with 9 bases between. The CDR3 length is 14 residues. The germline V gene encodes CDR1 SGDLS and CDR2 YYNGEE. CDR3 in DNA: TGTGCCAGCAGCGAGGGGCGGGGCACAGATACGCAGTATTTT. Its protein product is CASSEGRGTDTQYF.

This clonotype appeared many times. V is TRBV13 and J is TRBJ1-2; perhaps TRBD1 as D (5 bases). V lost 4 bases, J lost 4 bases, and 16 bases lay in between. Germline V gene data show CDR1 as PRHDT and CDR2 as FYEKMQ (reference sequence). The CDR3 covers 15 residues. CDR3 residues: CASSSPGQPSYGYTF. CDR3 nucleotides: TGTGCCAGCAGCTCCCCGGGGCAGCCCTCCTATGGCTACACCTTC.

This clonotype was counted between two and nine times. The genes are TRBV25-1 and TRBJ1-3; D ambiguous. CDR3 length equals 12 residues. The germline V gene encodes CDR1 MGHDK and CDR2 SYGVNS. V lost 9 bases to trimming and J lost 4 bases, with 10 bases between them. CDR3 region: CASTEAGNTIYF. The CDR3 coding sequence is TGTGCCAGTACGGAAGCGGGAAACACCATATATTTT.

In this sample, this clonotype turned up many times. V is TRBV28 and J is TRBJ1-1, with 10 bases fitting TRBD1. V trimming: 4 bases; J trimming: 1 base; junction bases outside the gene matches: 9. The CDR3 covers 17 residues. Germline assignment: CDR1 MDHEN and CDR2 SYDVKM. CDR3 sequence reads: CASSSQGQGYKNTEAFF. The CDR3, as DNA: TGTGCCAGCAGTTCCCAGGGACAGGGGTACAAGAACACTGAAGCTTTCTTT.

The gene calls are TRBV13 and TRBJ1-6; D is undetermined. Germline CDR1 PRHDT, CDR2 FYEKMQ (reference sequence). This CDR3 comprises 19 residues. V lost 5 bases, J lost 0 bases, and 20 bases lay in between. CDR3 sequence reads: CASSAQPRSQSSYNSPLHF. The CDR3 DNA reads as TGTGCCAGCAGCGCTCAACCTCGATCTCAGAGCTCCTATAATTCACCCCTCCACTTT.

V is TRBV25-1 and J is TRBJ1-1, with D uncertain. The CDR3 is made up of 15 amino acids. Trimming removed 2 bases at V and 5 bases at J, with 15 bases between. The germline gives CDR1 MGHDK, CDR2 SYGVNS. The CDR3 loop reads CASSEAAGFQTEAFF. CDR3 DNA sequence: TGTGCCAGCAGTGAAGCAGCGGGGTTCCAAACTGAAGCTTTCTTT.

This chain links TRBV9 with TRBJ2-1; 10 bases are shared with TRBD2. Germline values: CDR1 SGDLS, CDR2 YYNGEE. V lost 6 bases to trimming and J lost 7 bases; unmatched junction nucleotides: 4. The CDR3 covers 13 residues. The CDR3 spells CASTSSGGNEQFF. The DNA for the CDR3 is TGTGCCAGCACTAGTAGCGGGGGGAATGAGCAGTTCTTC.

Comments on this clonotype: One junction end does not reproduce the germline sequence, and a read error may be involved. The V call is TRBV28, the J call TRBJ2-7, with a tentative D call TRBD1 (6 bases). Germline V gene lookup returns CDR1 MDHEN and CDR2 SYDVKM. The CDR3 totals 14 residues. In DNA form, the CDR3 reads TGTGCCAACAGTTTGGGGTACAGGGCCCACGAGCAGTACTTC. It specifies CANSLGYRAHEQYF.

Many counts were recorded for this clonotype. The chain is built from TRBV28 and TRBJ2-3; D could derive from TRBD1 or TRBD2 (6 bases each). Germline V gene lookup returns CDR1 MDHEN and CDR2 SYDVKM. The CDR3 totals 15 residues. The ends were cut back, 4 bases at V and 2 bases at J, with 13 bases in the middle. The CDR3 spells CASSYTAGHTDTQYF. CDR3 nucleotides: TGTGCCAGCAGTTATACGGCGGGACACACAGATACGCAGTATTTT.

This clonotype was seen many times. V and J are TRBV28 and TRBJ2-5; D not resolved. V was clipped by 3 bases and J by 4 bases, with 3 bases between them. The CDR3 is 11 residues long. CDR1 is MDHEN and CDR2 is SYDVKM in the germline V gene. CDR3 sequence: CASSLVETQYF. DNA of the CDR3: TGTGCCAGCAGTTTGGTAGAGACCCAGTACTTC.